This entry lists 13 T cell receptor beta chains sequenced from one sample in a study of blood T cell repertoires in COVID-19. Assay: immunoSEQ multiplex PCR; the TCRdb copy retains only in-frame clones and omits some. The data contain some 250,000 clones, 70% to 80% of them seen just once; the ten biggest clones take up 2.5% to 4%. Sequencing used peripheral blood. The receptors originated from a woman older than 75 with acute or convalescent COVID-19.

In its sample, this clone was seen a few times. The genes are TRBV9 and TRBJ2-5; TRBD2 agrees at 10 bases. The CDR3 consists of 15 residues. CDR1 and CDR2 from the germline V gene are SGDLS and YYNGEE. Losses at the gene ends were 2 bases for V and 2 bases for J; bases not matched to a gene: 3. The CDR3 is CASSVSGRTQETQYF. For the CDR3, the DNA is TGTGCCAGCAGCGTTAGCGGGAGGACTCAAGAGACCCAGTACTTC.

V gene TRBV6-5 combines with J gene TRBJ2-3; TRBD1 might be the D (6 bases). This CDR3 comprises 15 residues. Germline V gives CDR1 MNHEY, CDR2 SVGAGI. Trimming pared 5 bases from V and 1 base from J, leaving 13 bases between. CDR3 nucleotides: TGTGCCAGCAGTCGAACAGGGTCCCGCACAGATACGCAGTATTTT. Translating gives CASSRTGSRTDTQYF.

The V gene is TRBV2, the J gene TRBJ2-1; 11 bases are a match to TRBD2. This CDR3 has 15 amino acids. J lost 5 bases, V lost 6 bases, and 6 bases had no gene match. Germline loops: CDR1 SNHLY, CDR2 FYNNEI. CDR3 in DNA: TGTGCCAGCAGGGTTACTAGCGGGAGAAACAATGAGCAGTTCTTC. It codes for CASRVTSGRNNEQFF.

The sample holds a few counts of this clone. V is TRBV6-5 and J is TRBJ2-1; 14 bases map to TRBD2. The CDR3 contains 15 residues. V lost 7 bases to trimming and J lost 8 bases; unmatched junction nucleotides: 7. Looked up from germline, CDR1 is MNHEY and CDR2 is SVGAGI. In DNA form, the CDR3 reads TGTGCCAGCATCTCGGGACTAGCGGGAGTCTATGAGCAGTTCTTC. Protein product: CASISGLAGVYEQFF.

The rearrangement joins TRBV7-3 to TRBJ2-3; D is uncertain. CDR1 is SGHTA, CDR2 FQGTGA, per germline. This CDR3 spans 15 amino acids. Trimming removed 5 bases at V and 4 bases at J, with 16 bases between. CDR3 residues: CASSRLGFGADTQYF. The CDR3 bases are TGTGCCAGCAGCCGACTCGGGTTCGGCGCAGATACGCAGTATTTT.

This clone was detected only a few times. The chain links TRBV6-2 or TRBV6-3 to TRBJ2-7; 8 nucleotides agree with TRBD1. Germline CDR1 MNHEY, CDR2 SVGEGT. There are 16 residues in the CDR3. Trimming removed 2 bases from V and 5 bases from J; junction bases left unmatched: 11. This chain's CDR3 is CASSYELRQGADEQYF. DNA of the CDR3: TGTGCCAGCAGTTACGAACTCCGCCAGGGGGCAGACGAGCAGTACTTC.

The chain is built from TRBV6-5 and TRBJ2-5; possibly TRBD2 for D (5 bases). V dropped 0 bases and J dropped 1 base, with 12 bases sitting between them. Germline V gene sequence: CDR1 MNHEY, CDR2 SVGAGI. The CDR3 has 16 amino acids. This CDR3 reads CASSYSRGGGQETQYF. The CDR3 nucleotides are TGTGCCAGCAGTTACTCGAGAGGTGGAGGCCAAGAGACCCAGTACTTC.

V and J are TRBV7-6 and TRBJ2-1, with D tentatively TRBD1 (6 bases). This CDR3 spans 15 amino acids. Germline loops: CDR1 SGHVS, CDR2 FNYEAQ. V shed 6 bases and J shed 0 bases, with 12 bases lying between them. The CDR3 coding sequence is TGTGCCAGCAGTGCAGGGGTCCTCTCCTACAATGAGCAGTTCTTC. It yields the protein CASSAGVLSYNEQFF.

The genes are TRBV7-9 and TRBJ1-2, with D maybe TRBD1 (6 bases). Germline CDR1 and CDR2: SEHNR and FQNEAQ (reference sequence). This CDR3 is 15 amino acids long. Trimming took 5 bases from V and 4 from J, leaving 17 bases between them. CDR3 amino acids: CASSTQGSPSYGYTF. The CDR3 DNA reads TGTGCCAGCAGCACACAGGGATCCCCTAGCTATGGCTACACCTTC.

The rearrangement joins TRBV2 to TRBJ1-6; perhaps TRBD1 as D (6 bases). Germline loops: CDR1 SNHLY, CDR2 FYNNEI. Between the trimmed V and J ends, which lost 8 bases and 7 bases, there was a span of 12 bases. The CDR3 length is 13 residues. The CDR3 here is CASRQVGNSPLHF. Here the CDR3 DNA reads TGTGCCAGCCGACAGGTGGGGAATTCACCCCTCCACTTT.

CDR3 amino acids: CASSYQRQNTEAFF. CDR3 coding DNA: TGTGCCAGCAGTTACCAACGACAAAACACTGAAGCTTTCTTT. V gene TRBV6-5 combines with J gene TRBJ1-1; D is undetermined. Per the germline V gene, CDR1 is MNHEY and CDR2 is SVGAGI. The V and J ends lost 2 bases and 2 bases respectively, with 9 bases between them. The CDR3 extends over 14 amino acids.

The V gene is TRBV11-2, the J gene TRBJ1-3; a possible D gene is TRBD1 (5 bases). V was clipped by 2 bases and J by 0 bases, with 11 bases between them. CDR3 length: 16 amino acids. The germline CDR1 and CDR2 sequences are SGHAT and FQNNGV. The CDR3 loop reads CASSLFMGHSGNTIYF. In DNA form, the CDR3 reads TGTGCCAGCAGCTTATTTATGGGGCACTCTGGAAACACCATATATTTT.

This chain joins TRBV6-1 and TRBJ1-2, with D possibly matching TRBD1 (5 bases). Germline lookup yields CDR1 MNHNS and CDR2 SASEGT. V lost 1 base and J lost 8, with 14 bases in between. The CDR3 is 14 amino acids. The CDR3 protein is CASSEGQGPWGYTF. The CDR3, as DNA: TGTGCCAGCAGTGAAGGGCAGGGCCCATGGGGCTACACCTTC.